The next 17 T cell receptor beta chains were all read from a single sample in a study of monozygotic twins with inflammatory bowel disease. One entry per CDR3 protein, without DNA, is what TCRdb gives after re-calling the 5' RACE reads. This sample's table has some 99,000 distinct CDR3 sequences. The sequenced sample consisted of blood. The receptors shown here come from a human donor with ulcerative colitis or Crohn's disease, or a healthy co-twin of an affected twin (not recorded which).

The chain links TRBV28 to TRBJ2-2; the D call of TRBD1 rests on TCRdb alone, since no DNA is present to check it. Germline CDR1 MDHEN, CDR2 SYDVKM. The CDR3 contains 18 residues. This CDR3 is CASSFLGSWDRAAGELFF.

This sequence joins TRBV15 and TRBJ2-1. CDR1 and CDR2 from the germline V gene are LNHNV and YYDKDF (reference sequence). CDR3 length: 15 amino acids. The CDR3 sequence: CATSRDLSSYNEQLF.

V usage is TRBV7-2 and J usage is TRBJ2-7. CDR3 length: 15 amino acids. The germline V gene encodes CDR1 SGHTA and CDR2 FQGNSA. The CDR3 protein is CASSLALVAFYEQYF.

This rearrangement joins TRBV7-9 to TRBJ1-1; TCRdb's D call, TRBD1, is unchecked because there is no DNA. Per germline, CDR1 SEHNR and CDR2 FQNEAQ (reference sequence). CDR3 length: 13 amino acids. CDR3 in amino acids: CASARGLNTEAFF.

The rearrangement uses TRBV20-1 and TRBJ1-6; TCRdb's D gene call, TRBD1, goes unchecked for lack of DNA. CDR1 is DFQATT and CDR2 is SNEGSKA in the germline V gene (reference sequence). The CDR3 totals 13 residues. The CDR3 is CSASLEKYSPLHF.

The gene calls are TRBV11-3 and TRBJ1-1; the D gene TCRdb calls, TRBD1, cannot be checked with no DNA. Germline V gene data show CDR1 as SGHNT and CDR2 as YENEEA. The CDR3 sequence is 16 residues long. The CDR3 is CASSLVLGTENTEAFF.

The J gene is TRBJ2-5, the V gene TRBV28; TCRdb selects TRBD2, and the lack of DNA leaves this call unchecked. Germline CDR1 and CDR2: MDHEN and SYDVKM. The CDR3 loop spans 14 amino acids. The CDR3 loop is CASSPGTRRETQYF.

The chain recombines TRBV11-3 with TRBJ2-6. Per the germline V gene, CDR1 is SGHNT and CDR2 is YENEEA. This CDR3 comprises 15 residues. CDR3 amino acids: CASSFEGSGANVLTF.

The chain has TRBV5-4 and TRBJ2-7; TCRdb returns TRBD2, unconfirmable since there is no DNA. Per germline, CDR1 SGHNT and CDR2 YYREEE (reference sequence). The CDR3 has 13 residues. CDR3 in amino acids: CASSFGGTLEQYF.

The rearrangement links TRBV7-3 to TRBJ2-3; no DNA is available, so the TRBD1 call from TCRdb remains unchecked. Per germline, CDR1 SGHTA and CDR2 FQGTGA. The CDR3 is made up of 15 amino acids. CDR3 sequence: CASSLKGGPVDTQYF.

V gene TRBV25-1 combines with J gene TRBJ2-7; TCRdb's D call of TRBD1 is untestable without DNA. CDR1 MGHDK and CDR2 SYGVNS come from the germline V gene. The length of the CDR3 is 16 residues. This CDR3 is CASSDSRRGRRYEQYF.

The chain couples TRBV20-1 to TRBJ1-2; TCRdb's D gene call, TRBD1, goes unchecked for lack of DNA. The CDR3 is 14 amino acids. Germline CDR1 reads DFQATT; CDR2 reads SNEGSKA (reference sequence). The CDR3 sequence is CSANRDSLTYGYTF.

The genes are TRBV28 and TRBJ2-7; TCRdb's D call of TRBD1 is untestable without DNA. Germline CDR1 is MDHEN and CDR2 is SYDVKM. The CDR3 extends over 18 amino acids. CDR3 residues: CASSLSLPRPGNTYEQYF.

The chain recombines TRBV9 with TRBJ1-1. This CDR3 is 12 amino acids long. The germline V gene has CDR1 SGDLS and CDR2 YYNGEE. CDR3 protein: CASKAENTEAFF.

The chain's CDR3 is CASSLEATLAYEQYF. The chain couples TRBV5-1 to TRBJ2-7; TCRdb gives TRBD1 as the D gene, but with no DNA this cannot be confirmed. The CDR3 length is 15 residues. Germline CDR1 SGHRS, CDR2 YFSETQ.

The rearrangement uses TRBV3-1 and TRBJ2-3. Per the germline V gene, CDR1 is LGHDT and CDR2 is YNNKEL (reference sequence). The CDR3 is 18 residues long. CDR3 in amino acids: CASSQDKSGWAVTDTQYF.

The rearrangement joins TRBV6-2 or TRBV6-3 to TRBJ1-6; as DNA is missing, the TRBD1 call by TCRdb cannot be tested. From germline, CDR1 is MNHEY and CDR2 SVGEGT. The CDR3 length is 12 residues. CDR3 in amino acids: CASKPPNSPLHF.